These T cell receptor beta chains were read from a single sample in a study of Ad26.COV2.S vaccination and SARS-CoV-2 variants. The method was immunoSEQ multiplex PCR; TCRdb's version includes in-frame clones alone and lacks a portion of them. This table holds hundreds of thousands of clones, about 87% found once. Sequencing used peripheral blood, obtained in a trial of Ad26.COV2.S vaccine versus placebo. These receptor sequences come from a person between 18 and 65 years old who received the Ad26.COV2.S COVID-19 vaccine or a placebo. Each CDR3 is given with its conserved first and last residue. The D gene is left open where the match is weak. Expanded clones are given a class, and other clones once, few, many or no size at all.

v_gene,j_gene,d_gene,abundance,CDR3aa,CDR3nt
TRBV7-2,TRBJ1-6,-,once,CASSLAKGSPLHF,TGTGCCAGCAGCTTAGCGAAGGGTTCACCCCTCCACTTT
TRBV30,TRBJ2-7,-,-,CAWKGGGRPSPEYF,TGTGCCTGGAAGGGAGGAGGACGACCCAGCCCGGAATACTTC
TRBV6-2/TRBV6-3,TRBJ2-5,-,-,CASSYGRGAYQETQYF,TGTGCCAGCAGTTACGGTCGGGGGGCATACCAAGAGACCCAGTACTTC
TRBV7-2,TRBJ1-2,-,-,CASSLEMQRNYGYTF,TGTGCCAGCAGCTTAGAAATGCAGAGGAACTATGGCTACACCTTC
TRBV7-8,TRBJ2-3,-,-,CASSQASTDTQYF,TGTGCCAGCAGCCAAGCTAGCACAGATACGCAGTATTTT
TRBV7-6,TRBJ1-1,-,-,CASSLSVGYSGAFF,TGTGCCAGCAGCTTAAGCGTTGGCTACAGTGGCGCTTTCTTT
TRBV6-5,TRBJ1-1,-,-,CASSPRFGGNTEAFF,TGTGCCAGCAGTCCGAGATTTGGGGGGAACACTGAAGCTTTCTTT
TRBV7-9,TRBJ2-2,TRBD2,few,CASRYTGLADTGELFF,TGTGCCAGCAGGTACACTGGACTAGCGGACACCGGGGAGCTGTTTTTT
TRBV2,TRBJ2-3,-,-,CASRRYGDTQYF,TGTGCCAGCAGGCGGTATGGAGATACGCAGTATTTT
TRBV30,TRBJ1-2,TRBD1,-,CAWSEGAARRGYTF,TGTGCCTGGAGTGAGGGGGCGGCACGGCGCGGCTACACCTTC
TRBV18,TRBJ2-1,-,-,CASSPENEQFF,TGTGCCAGCTCACCAGAAAATGAGCAGTTCTTC
TRBV5-8,TRBJ2-2,-,-,CASRLRGSTGELFF,TGTGCCAGCAGATTGAGAGGGAGCACCGGGGAGCTGTTTTTT
TRBV2,TRBJ1-5,TRBD1,once,CASSGPGGRQPQHF,TGTGCCAGCAGTGGCCCAGGGGGCCGCCAGCCCCAGCATTTT
TRBV19,TRBJ2-1,-,-,CASLGRFNEQFF,TGTGCCAGTTTGGGGAGATTCAATGAGCAGTTCTTC
TRBV19,TRBJ1-1,TRBD1,few,CASSIDRDREAFF,TGTGCCAGTAGTATAGACCGGGACAGGGAAGCTTTCTTT
TRBV29-1,TRBJ2-1,TRBD1,-,CSVEPQGAREQFF,TGCAGCGTTGAGCCACAGGGGGCGAGGGAGCAGTTCTTC
TRBV6-5,TRBJ2-3,-,-,CASSYQGDTQYF,TGTGCCAGCAGTTACCAGGGAGATACGCAGTATTTT
TRBV4-2,TRBJ2-6,-,-,CASSTVLGDQGSGANVLTF,TGTGCCAGCAGCACCGTCTTGGGGGACCAGGGGTCTGGGGCCAACGTCCTGACTTTC
TRBV6-5,TRBJ2-7,-,-,CASQGPYEQYF,TGTGCCAGCCAAGGTCCGTACGAGCAGTACTTC
TRBV27,TRBJ1-4,-,-,CASSLSGLGGEKLFF,TGTGCCAGCAGTTTATCTGGGTTGGGAGGTGAAAAACTGTTTTTT
TRBV6-5,TRBJ1-2,-,-,CASSYSSYRAGGYTF,TGTGCCAGCAGTTACTCGAGTTATCGGGCAGGAGGCTACACCTTC
TRBV5-1,TRBJ2-2,-,-,CASSPRGKNTGELFF,TGCGCCAGCAGCCCTAGGGGGAAGAACACCGGGGAGCTGTTTTTT
TRBV7-6,TRBJ1-1,TRBD1,-,CASSDTGAGNTEAFF,TGTGCCAGCAGCGACACAGGGGCCGGGAACACTGAAGCTTTCTTT
TRBV5-1,TRBJ2-2,TRBD1,-,CASSLVPRQGTGELFF,TGCGCCAGCAGCTTGGTCCCACGACAGGGCACCGGGGAGCTGTTTTTT
TRBV7-9,TRBJ2-3,-,-,CASSPPEGEGADTQYF,TGTGCCAGCAGCCCTCCGGAGGGTGAGGGGGCAGATACGCAGTATTTT
TRBV19,TRBJ2-1,TRBD2,-,CASAGTNENNEQFF,TGTGCCAGTGCTGGGACTAACGAAAACAATGAGCAGTTCTTC
TRBV3-1/TRBV3-2,TRBJ2-1,TRBD2,-,CASTALAGGYNEQFF,TGTGCCAGCACCGCACTAGCGGGAGGGTACAATGAGCAGTTCTTC
TRBV30,TRBJ1-6,-,few,CAWTRSNSPLHF,TGTGCCTGGACTCGTAGTAATTCACCCCTCCACTTT
TRBV6-1,TRBJ2-7,-,-,CASSEMRGAEYF,TGTGCCAGCAGTGAAATGAGAGGGGCCGAGTACTTC
TRBV19,TRBJ2-2,-,once,CASSIVGATGELFF,TGTGCCAGTAGTATAGTAGGGGCCACCGGGGAGCTGTTTTTT
TRBV28,TRBJ2-3,TRBD2,-,CASSPMTGSAGGLKGTQYF,TGTGCCAGCAGTCCAATGACAGGATCGGCGGGAGGCCTGAAGGGTACGCAGTATTTT
TRBV11-2,TRBJ2-3,-,-,CASGPGHPMGDTQYF,TGTGCCAGCGGACCGGGACACCCAATGGGGGATACGCAGTATTTT
TRBV24-1,TRBJ2-2,-,-,CATKDRNTGELFF,TGTGCCACCAAGGACAGGAACACCGGGGAGCTGTTTTTT
TRBV29-1,TRBJ2-1,-,-,CSVEGGPSYNEQFF,TGCAGCGTTGAGGGGGGGCCCTCCTACAATGAGCAGTTCTTC
TRBV15,TRBJ2-5,-,-,CATSLRQNIKETQYF,TGTGCCACCAGCCTCCGACAGAACATAAAAGAGACCCAGTACTTC
TRBV2,TRBJ1-5,TRBD1,-,CASSKDRGHQPQHF,TGTGCCAGCAGTAAAGACAGGGGGCATCAGCCCCAGCATTTT
TRBV6-2/TRBV6-3,TRBJ1-2,TRBD1,-,CASSPVGQGFSNYGYTF,TGTGCCAGCAGCCCCGTGGGACAGGGCTTTTCTAACTATGGCTACACCTTC
TRBV3-1/TRBV3-2,TRBJ1-2,TRBD1,-,CASSQGQGAGNYGYTF,TGTGCCAGCAGCCAAGGACAGGGGGCTGGTAACTATGGCTACACCTTC